This T cell receptor beta chain was identified during a study of blood T cell repertoires in COVID-19. This CDR3 is built from 15 residues. The V gene's germline CDR1 is SGHNT and CDR2 YYREEE (reference sequence). V was clipped by 2 bases and J by 4 bases; unmatched bases: 5. Profiling relied on immunoSEQ multiplex PCR, and the TCRdb table lists in-frame clones only, not all of them. Of about 150,000 clones listed, approximately 78% are singletons. Sequenced material: PBMCs or T cells enriched from blood (not recorded which). The chain combines TRBV5-4 with TRBJ1-2; 10 bases line up with TRBD1. The clonotype was recovered from a woman aged 50 to 60 who had recovered from COVID-19. Here the CDR3 DNA reads TGTGCCAGCAGCTTCCGACAGGGGGCAGGCTATGGCTACACCTTC. It specifies CASSFRQGAGYGYTF.